A few counts support the clone carrying this TCR beta chain. Its antigen is currently unknown. This sample was included in a study of T cell repertoires in cytomegalovirus infection. As for the study in general: Public TCR beta signatures marked donors with CMV infection and the matching HLA.

TCRdb itself ran the reads through MiXCR, one entry per CDR3 protein. Found here are around 740,000 distinct CDR3 sequences, approximately 40% of them singletons; the top ten hold under 3%. Study results and caveats: CMV-specific HLA-C-restricted TCR beta clonotypes dominated the ex vivo response. Of the TCR beta families, the public ones yielded a cumulative frequency that identified carriers of CMV plus the relevant HLA.

Sequences were obtained from PBMCs. The receptor's source is a human donor in good health (CMV status not recorded). Some clones in this sample may be carry-over from other donors' samples.

DNA for the CDR3: TGTGCCACCCGACTAGCGGGAGGGCAAGGGGAGCAGTTCTTC. Protein product: CATRLAGGQGEQFF. The chain combines TRBV6-2 or TRBV6-3 with TRBJ2-1, with 14 positions matching TRBD2. The V segment lost 10 bases and the J segment 10 bases; nucleotides outside the gene matches: 9. CDR3 size: 14 residues. Germline values: CDR1 MNHEY, CDR2 SVGEGT.